Following are 3 T cell receptor beta chains from one sample sequenced in a study of T cell clonality in common variable immunodeficiency. What these receptors recognize is not known. Study findings and constraints: Fewer deletions and N-nucleotide insertions were reportedly seen in common variable immunodeficiency TCR beta sequences.

Assay: immunoSEQ multiplex PCR; the TCRdb copy retains only in-frame clones and omits some. Found here are roughly 30,000 clones, no singletons; the ten largest cover 3.2%. Input material: peripheral blood mononuclear cells. These receptors came from a human donor with common variable immunodeficiency.

This clone was counted at least ten times. This chain's CDR3 is CASSFDGAKNIQYF. The sequenced CDR3 bases are TGTGCCAGCAGCTTCGACGGGGCCAAAAACATT. V usage is TRBV7-9 and J usage is TRBJ2-4; no firm D call. The read ends 3 residues early relative to the CDR3; the germline J gene fills the gap. This CDR3 contains 14 residues. Deletions cut 3 bases from V and 1 base from J, with 7 bases between. The V gene's germline CDR1 is SEHNR and CDR2 FQNEAQ (reference sequence).

This clone was counted ten times or more. The CDR3 end lies 3 residues beyond the end of the read and is filled in from the germline J gene. The J gene is TRBJ2-4, the V gene TRBV5-1, with 9 positions matching TRBD1. The CDR3 covers 16 residues. V lost 4 bases to trimming and J lost 2 bases; unmatched junction nucleotides: 7. Germline V gene sequence: CDR1 SGHRS, CDR2 YFSETQ. The CDR3 loop reads CASSPTGGGTKNIQYF. The part of the CDR3 DNA that was read is TGCGCCAGCAGCCCTACAGGGGGCGGGACCAAAAACATT.

This clone has a handful of counts. The DNA ends 3 residues before the CDR3 does, and the rest of the CDR3 is filled in from the germline J gene. The chain joins TRBV2 to TRBJ1-1; TRBD1 matches 7 bases. Germline V gives CDR1 SNHLY, CDR2 FYNNEI. J lost 2 bases, V lost 6 bases, and 9 bases had no gene match. This CDR3 has 15 amino acids. CDR3: CASREPGQINTEAFF. CDR3 bases read: TGTGCCAGCAGAGAACCGGGACAGATCAACACTGAA.